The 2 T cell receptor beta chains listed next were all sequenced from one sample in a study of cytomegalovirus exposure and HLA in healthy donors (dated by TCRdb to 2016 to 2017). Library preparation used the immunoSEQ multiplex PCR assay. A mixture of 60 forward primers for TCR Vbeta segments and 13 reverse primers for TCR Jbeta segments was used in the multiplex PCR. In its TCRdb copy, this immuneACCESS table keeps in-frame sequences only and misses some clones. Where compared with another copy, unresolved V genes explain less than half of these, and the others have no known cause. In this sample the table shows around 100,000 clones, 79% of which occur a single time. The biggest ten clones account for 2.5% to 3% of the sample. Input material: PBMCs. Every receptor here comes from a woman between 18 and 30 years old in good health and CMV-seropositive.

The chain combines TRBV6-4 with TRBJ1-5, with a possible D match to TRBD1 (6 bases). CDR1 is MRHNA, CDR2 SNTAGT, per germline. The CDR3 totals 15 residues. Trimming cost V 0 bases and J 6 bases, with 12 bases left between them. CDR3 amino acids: CASSDSSGGGQPQHF. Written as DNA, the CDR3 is TGTGCCAGCAGTGACTCAAGTGGGGGCGGTCAGCCCCAGCATTTT.

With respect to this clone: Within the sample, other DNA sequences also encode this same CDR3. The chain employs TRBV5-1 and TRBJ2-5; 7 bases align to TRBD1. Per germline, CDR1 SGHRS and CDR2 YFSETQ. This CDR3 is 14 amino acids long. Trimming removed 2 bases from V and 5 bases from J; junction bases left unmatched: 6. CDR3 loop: CASSLTGVSETQYF. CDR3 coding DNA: TGCGCCAGCAGCTTAACAGGGGTCAGCGAGACCCAGTACTTC.